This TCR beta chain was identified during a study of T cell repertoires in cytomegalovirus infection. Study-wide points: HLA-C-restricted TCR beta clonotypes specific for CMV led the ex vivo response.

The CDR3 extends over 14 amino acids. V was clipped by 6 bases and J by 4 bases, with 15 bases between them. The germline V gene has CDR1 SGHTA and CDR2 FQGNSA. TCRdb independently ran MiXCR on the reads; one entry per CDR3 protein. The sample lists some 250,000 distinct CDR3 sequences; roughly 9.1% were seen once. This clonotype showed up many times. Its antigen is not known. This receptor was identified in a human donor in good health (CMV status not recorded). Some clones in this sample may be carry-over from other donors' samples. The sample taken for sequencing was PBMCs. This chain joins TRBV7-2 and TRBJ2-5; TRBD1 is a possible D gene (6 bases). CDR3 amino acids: CASRPDRSVETQYF. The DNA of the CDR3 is TGTGCCAGCAGACCCGACAGGTCGGTAGAGACCCAGTACTTC.